Below are 19 T cell receptor beta chains sequenced from a single sample in a study of early stage breast cancer tumors. TCRdb's copy holds only in-frame clones and misses some; the assay was immunoSEQ multiplex PCR. Here the sample spans some 24,000 clones, about 67% being singletons. The sequencing input was breast tumor tissue. These receptors all come from a person between 55 and 69 years old with breast cancer.

The chain recombines TRBV25-1 with TRBJ2-1; possible D gene TRBD2, 5 bases. Trimming removed 1 base at V and 5 bases at J, with 12 bases between. CDR1 and CDR2 from the germline V gene are MGHDK and SYGVNS. This CDR3 is 15 amino acids long. The CDR3 spells CASSESVGVNNEQFF. The CDR3 DNA reads TGTGCCAGCAGTGAATCTGTGGGAGTGAACAATGAGCAGTTCTTC.

The chain uses TRBV9 and TRBJ2-5, with a tentative D call TRBD2 (6 bases). The CDR3 consists of 14 residues. Germline CDR1 reads SGDLS; CDR2 reads YYNGEE. V lost 3 bases and J lost 6, with 15 bases in between. CDR3: CASSGRARMKTQYF. DNA for the CDR3: TGTGCCAGCAGCGGGAGGGCCAGAATGAAGACCCAGTACTTC.

CDR3 nucleotides: TGTGCCAGCAGCTTAGTTTGGGCAGGAACCGCTGGAAACACCATATATTTT. Translation gives CASSLVWAGTAGNTIYF. The chain carries TRBV7-2 and TRBJ1-3; D is unresolved. V lost 1 base and J lost 2, with 15 bases in between. Germline loops: CDR1 SGHTA, CDR2 FQGNSA. The CDR3 is 17 residues long.

This clone has a count of ten or more. DNA for the CDR3: TGTGCCAGCAGTTTCCCCGGGACAGCTCCCTACGAGCAGTACTTC. Amino acid sequence: CASSFPGTAPYEQYF. The chain joins TRBV28 to TRBJ2-7, with 7 bases matching TRBD1. The CDR3 is 15 amino acids. The V and J ends lost 3 bases and 2 bases, in that order; junction bases with no gene match: 7. Germline CDR1 and CDR2: MDHEN and SYDVKM.

The chain recombines TRBV18 with TRBJ2-1, with 10 bases identical to TRBD1. J lost 7 bases, V lost 1 base, and 4 bases had no gene match. The CDR3 consists of 15 residues. Germline CDR1 is KGHSH and CDR2 is LQKENI. The CDR3 loop is CASSPLDRGANEQFF. DNA of the CDR3: TGTGCCAGCTCACCACTGGACAGGGGGGCTAATGAGCAGTTCTTC.

The gene calls are TRBV29-1 and TRBJ1-2; D is unclear. Deletions cut 0 bases from V and 6 bases from J, with 8 bases between. There are 12 residues in the CDR3. Germline values: CDR1 SQVTM, CDR2 ANQGSEA. The CDR3 region is CSVEDWRDGYTF. The CDR3 DNA is TGCAGCGTTGAAGATTGGAGGGATGGCTACACCTTC. The full variable domain, rest sourced from reference TRBV29-1 and TRBJ1-2, is SAVISQKPSRDICQRGTSLTIQCQVDSQVTMMFWYRQQPGQSLTLIATANQGSEATYESGFVIDKFPISRPNLTFSTLTVSNMSPEDSSIYLCSVEDWRDGYTFGSGTRLTVV.

The chain recombines TRBV11-2 with TRBJ2-7; D is possibly TRBD2 (6 bases). The CDR3 runs to 14 residues. CDR1 is SGHAT and CDR2 is FQNNGV in the germline V gene. Trimming left V 3 bases short and J 2 bases short, with 11 bases between. CDR3: CASSFRLGTYEQYF. DNA of the CDR3: TGTGCCAGCAGCTTTCGACTAGGTACCTACGAGCAGTACTTC. The full variable domain, with the rest looked up from reference TRBV11-2 and TRBJ2-7, is EAGVAQSPRYKIIEKRQSVAFWCNPISGHATLYWYQQILGQGPKLLIQFQNNGVVDDSQLPKDRFSAERLKGVDSTLKIQPAKLEDSAVYLCASSFRLGTYEQYFGPGTRLTVT.

This rearrangement joins TRBV6-1 to TRBJ1-2; TRBD1 matches 9 bases. V lost 7 bases, J lost 3 bases, and 3 bases stayed unmatched. Germline V gene sequence: CDR1 MNHNS, CDR2 SASEGT. CDR3 size: 13 residues. The CDR3 region is CASIRDRDYGYTF. The CDR3, as DNA: TGTGCCAGCATCCGGGACAGGGACTATGGCTACACCTTC.

The chain combines TRBV10-2 with TRBJ1-5, with TRBD1 as a possible D gene (5 bases). Germline V gene data show CDR1 as WSHSY and CDR2 as SAAADI. The CDR3 sequence is 13 residues long. Trimming stripped 7 bases from V and 6 bases from J, with 13 bases between. The CDR3 DNA follows: TGCGCCAGCACCGGGGCGGGGGGTCAGCCCCAGCATTTT. Its translation is CASTGAGGQPQHF.

V and J are TRBV5-6 and TRBJ2-2; possibly TRBD2 for D (5 bases). The CDR3 runs 15 residues. Germline V gene lookup returns CDR1 SGHDT and CDR2 YYEEEE. The V gene lost 4 bases and the J gene lost 4 bases, with 14 bases spanning the gap. CDR3 sequence (DNA): TGTGCCAGCAGCCCGCGACGGGAACCCACCGGGGAGCTGTTTTTT. This sequence encodes CASSPRREPTGELFF.

The CDR3 protein is CASSVGGVLNEKLFF. CDR3 sequence (DNA): TGTGCCAGCAGCGTAGGGGGGGTCCTTAATGAAAAACTGTTTTTT. This chain links TRBV9 with TRBJ1-4; D is possibly TRBD1 (5 bases). V lost 0 bases, J lost 4 bases, and 10 bases lay in between. Germline CDR1 and CDR2: SGDLS and YYNGEE. The CDR3 is 15 residues long. The full variable domain, in which reference TRBV9 and TRBJ1-4 provide the parts outside the CDR3, is DSGVTQTPKHLITATGQRVTLRCSPRSGDLSVYWYQQSLDQGLQFLIQYYNGEERAKGNILERFSAQQFPDLHSELNLSSLELGDSALYFCASSVGGVLNEKLFFGSGTQLSVL.

V and J are TRBV7-8 and TRBJ2-7, with D possibly matching TRBD2 (6 bases). CDR1 and CDR2 (germline): SGHVS, FQNEAQ. Trimming shortened V by 0 bases and J by 2 bases, and 11 bases separated the two germline ends. CDR3 length: 15 residues. CDR3 amino acids: CASSLAGGWTYEQYF. CDR3 nucleotides: TGTGCCAGCAGCTTAGCCGGGGGTTGGACCTACGAGCAGTACTTC.

V and J are TRBV15 and TRBJ1-3; the D is unclear. The CDR3 sequence is 15 residues long. The V gene's germline CDR1 is LNHNV and CDR2 YYDKDF (reference sequence). V lost 0 bases and J lost 0, with 6 bases in between. CDR3 DNA sequence: TGTGCCACCAGCAGAGATCACGGCTCTGGAAACACCATATATTTT. Its protein is CATSRDHGSGNTIYF.

J is TRBJ2-5 and V is TRBV7-9; 10 bases are shared with TRBD1. In germline, CDR1 is SEHNR, CDR2 FQNEAQ (reference sequence). This CDR3 is built from 16 residues. With 2 bases clipped from V and 3 bases from J, the junction kept 6 bases outside the gene matches. For the CDR3, the DNA is TGTGCCAGCAGCTTAAAGGAGGGACAGGGGAAAGAGACCCAGTACTTC. This gives the protein CASSLKEGQGKETQYF.

The V and J genes are TRBV29-1 and TRBJ2-5, with a possible D match to TRBD1 (5 bases). Germline assignment: CDR1 SQVTM and CDR2 ANQGSEA. The V end lost 7 bases, the J end lost 4 bases, and 16 bases lay between the germline ends. The CDR3 loop spans 13 amino acids. CDR3 sequence: CSGAGSVGETQYF. The CDR3 DNA follows: TGCAGCGGCGCAGGGTCTGTGGGAGAGACCCAGTACTTC.

The genes are TRBV16 and TRBJ1-1; D possibly corresponds to TRBD1 (6 bases). CDR3 length: 13 amino acids. Per germline, CDR1 KGHSY and CDR2 FQNENV. V lost 0 bases, J lost 7 bases, and 9 bases lay in between. The CDR3: CASSQSGAVEAFF. The CDR3, as DNA: TGTGCCAGCAGCCAATCGGGGGCAGTTGAAGCTTTCTTT.

This clone was seen a few times. The DNA for the CDR3 is TGCGCCAGCAGCTTGGGGCAGGGGGTCGGCGAGCAGTACTTC. Its protein product is CASSLGQGVGEQYF. The chain carries TRBV5-1 and TRBJ2-7; 7 bases align to TRBD1. Germline CDR1 is SGHRS and CDR2 is YFSETQ. Trimming took 0 bases from V and 6 from J; bases not matched to a gene: 6. The CDR3 is 14 amino acids.

This chain uses TRBV4-2 with TRBJ1-2; D may be TRBD1 (6 bases). V dropped 6 bases and J dropped 5 bases, with 22 bases sitting between them. This CDR3 comprises 16 residues. The germline gives CDR1 LGHNA, CDR2 YNFKEQ. CDR3 protein: CASRTSSGGGLYGYTF. The DNA for the CDR3 is TGTGCCAGCAGGACCTCCTCGGGGGGGGGCTTATATGGCTACACCTTC.

This sequence joins TRBV19 and TRBJ2-7; D is unresolved. The ends were cut back, 1 base at V and 2 bases at J, with 9 bases in the middle. Germline CDR1 and CDR2: LNHDA and SQIVND (reference sequence). The CDR3 totals 14 residues. The CDR3 spells CASSIGLDPYEQYF. CDR3 bases: TGTGCCAGTAGTATAGGCCTAGATCCCTACGAGCAGTACTTC. The whole variable domain, remainder taken from reference TRBV19 and TRBJ2-7, is DGGITQSPKYLFRKEGQNVTLSCEQNLNHDAMYWYRQDPGQGLRLIYYSQIVNDFQKGDIAEGYSVSREKKESFPLTVTSAQKNPTAFYLCASSIGLDPYEQYFGPGTRLTVT.